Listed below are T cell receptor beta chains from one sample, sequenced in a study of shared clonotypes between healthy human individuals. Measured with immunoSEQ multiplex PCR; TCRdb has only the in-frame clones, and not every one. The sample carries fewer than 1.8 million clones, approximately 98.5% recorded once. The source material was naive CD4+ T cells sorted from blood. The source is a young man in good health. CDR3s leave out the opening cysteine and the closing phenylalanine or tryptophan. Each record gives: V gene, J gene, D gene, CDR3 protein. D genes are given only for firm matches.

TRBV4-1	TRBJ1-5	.	ASSQEGFQANQPQH
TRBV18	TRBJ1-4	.	ASSRAGLNEKLF
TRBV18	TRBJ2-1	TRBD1	ASSPGTGVSNEQF
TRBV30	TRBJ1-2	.	AWSFEVDGYT
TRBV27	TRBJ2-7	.	ASGLGGGNEQY
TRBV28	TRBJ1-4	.	ASSFGGSTNEKLF
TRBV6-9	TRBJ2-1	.	ASSYKLLLEQF
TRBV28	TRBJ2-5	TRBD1	ASRRTGGTQETQY
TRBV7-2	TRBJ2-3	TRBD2	ASSPESGTLPTDTQY
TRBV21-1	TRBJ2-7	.	ASSKPHYEQY
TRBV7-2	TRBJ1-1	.	ASSLALGDTEAF
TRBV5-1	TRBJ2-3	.	ASGAGVPTDTQY
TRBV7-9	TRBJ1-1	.	ASSPPRGGRRAF
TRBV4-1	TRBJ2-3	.	ASSRNLQGPSTDTQY
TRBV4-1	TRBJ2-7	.	ASSPRDSEYEQY
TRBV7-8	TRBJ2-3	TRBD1	ASSWGQGADTQY
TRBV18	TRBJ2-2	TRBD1	ASSRDRNTGELF
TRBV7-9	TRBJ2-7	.	ASSLGGTREYEQY
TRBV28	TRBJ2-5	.	ASSSPGRRWETQY
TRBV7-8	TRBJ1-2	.	ASTLSGTGGGYT
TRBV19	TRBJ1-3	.	ATRISSGNTIY
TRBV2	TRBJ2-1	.	ASSDGTSSYNEQF
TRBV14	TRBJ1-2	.	ASSRSSGGYGYT
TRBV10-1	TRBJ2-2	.	ASRDSGELF
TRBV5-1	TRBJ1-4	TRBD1	ASSFRQGIRGKLF
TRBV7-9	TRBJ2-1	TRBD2	ASSLGTSGRYEQF
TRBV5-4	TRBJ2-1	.	ASSLDLASNEQF
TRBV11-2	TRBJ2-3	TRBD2	ASSLLRGSGSSDTQY
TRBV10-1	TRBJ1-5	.	ASSPRADQPQH
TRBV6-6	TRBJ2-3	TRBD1	ASRKGADTQY
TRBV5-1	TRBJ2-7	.	ASSLIRLTQEQY
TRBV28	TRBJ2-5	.	ASSLPWGTQY
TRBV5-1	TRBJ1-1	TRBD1	ASSHSGTGQSAEAF
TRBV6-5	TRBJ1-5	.	ASSLQGNSNQPQH
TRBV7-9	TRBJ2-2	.	ASSGNTGELF
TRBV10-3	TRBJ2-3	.	AISGDTTDTQY
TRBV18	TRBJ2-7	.	ASSPGGSEQY
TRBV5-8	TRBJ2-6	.	ASSLGSNSGANVLT
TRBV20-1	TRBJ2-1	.	SAVRTNEQF
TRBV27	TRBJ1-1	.	ASSLSGWNTEAF
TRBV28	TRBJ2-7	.	ASSFRNGEQY
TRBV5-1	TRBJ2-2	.	ASSLGTIGELF
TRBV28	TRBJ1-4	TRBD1	ASSPRTGSQPNEKLF
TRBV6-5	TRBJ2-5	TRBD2	ASRKLAGGQETQY
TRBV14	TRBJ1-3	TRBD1	ASSLVPDRGVY
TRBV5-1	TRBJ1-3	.	ASGTDSGNTIY
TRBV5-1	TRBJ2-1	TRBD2	ASSLSSSGSSYNEQF
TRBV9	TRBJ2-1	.	ASSVGLGNEQF
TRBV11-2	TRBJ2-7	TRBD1	ASSAPDRDYEQY
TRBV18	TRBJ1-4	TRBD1	ASSAGQLATNEKLF
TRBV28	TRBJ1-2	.	ASRNSANYGYT
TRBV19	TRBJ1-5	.	ASSLQGTGNQPQH
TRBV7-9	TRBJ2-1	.	ASSLVVYNEQF
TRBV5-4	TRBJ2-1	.	ASSPPSYNEQF
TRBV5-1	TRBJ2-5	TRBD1	ASSLVAGGMETQY
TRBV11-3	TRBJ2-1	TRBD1	ASSLDPRTGYNEQF
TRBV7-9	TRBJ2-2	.	ASSLARIGTVSYTGELF
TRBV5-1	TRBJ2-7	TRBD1	ASSLGQGGEQY
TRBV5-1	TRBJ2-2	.	ASSAQGGGTGELF
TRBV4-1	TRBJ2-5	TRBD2	ASSQEGVAGDPETQY